The following is a T cell receptor beta chain sequence with its context. Its target is unknown. This record comes from a study of shared clonotypes between healthy human individuals. Regarding the study as a whole: Clonotype sharing among the donors was expected to vary with sequencing depth.

Some clones are missing from TCRdb's copy, which holds only in-frame ones; the method was immunoSEQ multiplex PCR. The data contain some 1 million clones, around 75% of them singletons. The sequencing input was memory CD4+ T cells sorted from blood. Documented subset: CD45RA-negative fraction. The source is a man aged 18 to 30 in good health.

The CDR3 protein is CASRSTDTQYF. DNA for the CDR3: TGTGCCAGCAGGAGCACAGATACGCAGTATTTT. The V call is TRBV5-4, the J call TRBJ2-3; D ambiguous. The CDR3 consists of 11 residues. V was trimmed by 5 bases and J by 0 bases, leaving 1 base between them. The germline gives CDR1 SGHNT, CDR2 YYREEE (reference sequence).